Sequencing of this T cell receptor beta chain was carried out in a study of sequential checkpoint blockade in melanoma. Turning to the study itself: Maintenance nivolumab came after either treatment sequence.

Assay: immunoSEQ multiplex PCR; the TCRdb copy retains only in-frame clones and omits some. The sample holds over 15,000 clones, approximately 81% seen once. The CDR3 runs 15 residues. The ends were cut back, 4 bases at V and 6 bases at J, with 19 bases in the middle. Germline CDR1 SGHNT, CDR2 YYREEE (reference sequence). Noted treatment: randomized to nivolumab then ipilimumab (arm A) or the reverse (arm B). From thawed PBMCs, live CD3+CD8+ cells negative for CD19 and CD56 were sorted. Specimen: CD8+ T cells sorted from blood (inferred from file names), collected from a patient given nivolumab and ipilimumab in sequence. This TCR derives from a human donor with melanoma. The genes are TRBV5-4 and TRBJ2-5, with a tentative D call TRBD2 (6 bases). The CDR3 region is CASSPLAGWRKTQYF. CDR3 DNA: TGTGCCAGCAGCCCCCTTGCGGGATGGCGAAAGACCCAGTACTTC.